Listed below are T cell receptor beta chains from one sample, sequenced in a study of tumor-infiltrating lymphocytes in localized non-small cell lung cancer. Profiling relied on immunoSEQ multiplex PCR, and the TCRdb table lists in-frame clones only, not all of them. Among around 8,000 clones, around 60% were seen once, and the ten largest hold 10% to 15%. The sequencing input was uninvolved lung tissue not adjacent to the tumor. These receptors were taken from a human donor with non-small cell lung cancer. CDR3s leave out the opening cysteine and the closing phenylalanine or tryptophan. D genes are given only for firm matches. Clone size is not always given. Where it is, it says once, few, many or a class for expanded clones.

>NA|11|TRBJ2-7|NA|TRBV2
ASSFGEFYEQY
>NA|12|TRBJ1-4|NA|TRBV10-3
AISGGDGDEKLF
>once|13|TRBJ2-3|TRBD2|TRBV4-1
ASGSSGGRSDTQY
>NA|13|TRBJ2-7|NA|TRBV2
ASSEEWAGNYEQY
>medium-sized|9|TRBJ2-7|NA|TRBV29-1
SVAPPYEQY
>NA|14|TRBJ2-1|TRBD1|TRBV5-6
ASSSDTGAYYNEQF
>NA|11|TRBJ1-2|TRBD1|TRBV6-5
AASTGGIYGYT
>NA|14|TRBJ2-2|NA|TRBV9
ASSVTSSKNTGELF
>NA|9|TRBJ1-1|NA|TRBV2
ASRASTEAF
>NA|11|TRBJ1-1|NA|TRBV10-3
AISETSETEAF